This TCR beta chain derives from a study of blood T cell repertoires in COVID-19. Study-wide context: Material from acute and convalescent COVID-19 was sourced from the United States, Italy and Spain. T cells, B-cell-depleted T cells, or PBMCs provided the cDNA or gDNA that served as material.

Per the authors' pipeline: Estimation of nucleated cell counts was performed using reference gene primer amplification. Profiling relied on immunoSEQ multiplex PCR, and the TCRdb table lists in-frame clones only, not all of them. D and trimming were read from the DNA, whereas the V and J calls and clone size are those reported in that table. The sample carries about 370,000 clones, approximately 91% recorded once. This CDR3 has 16 residues. Germline V lookup: CDR1 SGHVS, CDR2 FQNEAQ. V was cut by 1 base and J by 4 bases, with 16 bases left in between. The gene calls are TRBV7-8 and TRBJ1-2; TRBD1 might be the D (6 bases). The receptor's source is a woman in her 40s who had been exposed to COVID-19. The sequencing sample was made of PBMCs or T cells enriched from blood (not recorded which). CDR3 coding DNA: TGTGCCAGCAGCTTAGAAAACCGACAGGATATCTATGGCTACACCTTC. This sequence encodes CASSLENRQDIYGYTF.